This entry features one TCR beta chain sequence. Its antigen is undetermined. The immunoSEQ assay was v3.0, run at survey level. TCRdb's copy holds only in-frame clones and misses some; the assay was immunoSEQ multiplex PCR. Counted here are almost 35,000 clones, roughly 85% occurring once; the ten biggest clones make up around 4.6%. Donors needed at least one pre-ART PBMC sample plus at least two post-ART samples. Each participant with HIV received care in the United States. The data belong to a study of long-term antiretroviral therapy in people with HIV. General observations from the study: Once patients were on ART, diversity went higher but still fell short of transplant donor controls. On ART adherence, viral resistance or therapy changes, no data were available.

The sample here was unsorted PBMCs, taken approximately 2.9 years before starting antiretroviral therapy. The TCR was taken from a woman aged 25 to 39 with HIV.

CDR3 region: CASSRSGQGRTGELFF. The DNA for the CDR3 is TGTGCCAGCAGCCGGTCGGGACAGGGTAGGACCGGGGAGCTGTTTTTT. The chain has TRBV7-2 and TRBJ2-2, with 9 bases lining up with TRBD1. V lost 5 bases, J lost 5 bases, and 9 bases stayed unmatched. Germline lookup yields CDR1 SGHTA and CDR2 FQGNSA. The CDR3 runs to 16 residues.